These 7 T cell receptor beta chains share one sample of origin, sequenced in a study of cytomegalovirus exposure and HLA in healthy donors. The primer mix had 60 Vbeta and 13 Jbeta primers. The repertoire was sequenced with immunoSEQ multiplex PCR; TCRdb's copy has only in-frame clones and lacks some. The repertoire has about 200,000 clones, 70% to 90% of them found once; the top ten carry around 2.8%. Sequenced: PBMCs. These receptor sequences come from a man aged 25 to 40 in good health and CMV-seronegative.

The rearrangement joins TRBV6-4 to TRBJ2-5, with TRBD1 as a possible D gene (6 bases). CDR3 length: 13 residues. Germline V gene data show CDR1 as MRHNA and CDR2 as SNTAGT. Trimming shortened V by 0 bases and J by 11 bases, and 13 bases separated the two germline ends. The CDR3 spells CASSDSEQGRQYF. Written as DNA, the CDR3 is TGTGCCAGCAGTGACTCGGAACAGGGTCGTCAGTACTTC.

CDR3 bases: TGTGCCAGCAGTTACGGGCGAGCGGGGGTCACAGATACGCAGTATTTT. Protein: CASSYGRAGVTDTQYF. This chain connects TRBV6-6 to TRBJ2-3, with 8 bases identical to TRBD2. The CDR3 loop spans 16 amino acids. V shed 2 bases, J shed 2 bases, and the junction held 6 bases outside the gene matches. Germline assignment: CDR1 MNHNY and CDR2 SVGAGI (reference sequence).

This chain uses TRBV6-6 with TRBJ2-1; 10 nucleotides match TRBD1. V was pared by 2 bases and J by 6 bases, with 7 bases of the junction left unmatched. This CDR3 spans 16 amino acids. Per germline, CDR1 MNHNY and CDR2 SVGAGI (reference sequence). CDR3 region: CASSYGGQGSSNEQFF. CDR3 nucleotides: TGTGCCAGCAGTTACGGGGGACAGGGGTCTAGCAATGAGCAGTTCTTC.

This chain connects TRBV27 to TRBJ2-1, with TRBD1 as a possible D gene (6 bases). The length of the CDR3 is 12 residues. Trimming cost V 5 bases and J 6 bases, with 8 bases left between them. Per the germline V gene, CDR1 is MNHEY and CDR2 is SMNVEV (reference sequence). The CDR3 sequence: CASSIGGNEQFF. The CDR3 DNA reads as TGTGCCAGCAGTATAGGGGGCAATGAGCAGTTCTTC.

This clone was detected only once. V usage is TRBV28 and J usage is TRBJ1-1; D is unresolved. Germline assignment: CDR1 MDHEN and CDR2 SYDVKM. This CDR3 comprises 15 residues. V was trimmed by 10 bases and J by 2 bases, leaving 20 bases between them. In nucleotides, the CDR3 is TGTGCCATCTCGGGGTATTCGGTGTTAAACACTGAAGCTTTCTTT. It codes for CAISGYSVLNTEAFF. Looking up the rest from reference TRBV28 and TRBJ1-1 gives the full variable domain: DVKVTQSSRYLVKRTGEKVFLECVQDMDHENMFWYRQDPGLGLRLIYFSYDVKMKEKGDIPEGYSVSREKKERFSLILESASTNQTSMYLCAISGYSVLNTEAFFGQGTRLTVV.

The chain links TRBV19 to TRBJ2-3; 7 bases align to TRBD1. This CDR3 is built from 14 residues. CDR1 and CDR2 (germline): LNHDA, SQIVND (reference sequence). With V trimmed by 8 bases and J by 0 bases, 5 bases remained unmatched. The chain's CDR3 is CASGQDPSTDTQYF. CDR3 DNA: TGTGCCAGTGGACAGGATCCTAGCACAGATACGCAGTATTTT. Full variable domain (outside the CDR3, taken from reference TRBV19 and TRBJ2-3): DGGITQSPKYLFRKEGQNVTLSCEQNLNHDAMYWYRQDPGQGLRLIYYSQIVNDFQKGDIAEGYSVSREKKESFPLTVTSAQKNPTAFYLCASGQDPSTDTQYFGPGTRLTVL.

This clone appeared a few times. V gene TRBV6-4 combines with J gene TRBJ2-3; 8 nucleotides align to TRBD2. Trimming removed 7 bases from V and 2 bases from J; junction bases left unmatched: 8. The CDR3 is 15 amino acids. CDR1 MRHNA and CDR2 SNTAGT come from the germline V gene. CDR3 region: CASTARGLDTDTQYF. In nucleotides, the CDR3 is TGTGCCAGCACCGCGAGGGGACTAGACACAGATACGCAGTATTTT.